These T cell receptor beta chains were read from a single sample in a study of identifying expanded T cells in peripheral blood. Repertoires were generated with immunoSEQ multiplex PCR, while TCRdb's copy carries only in-frame clones and drops some. The sample has roughly 100,000 clones, around 89% seen once. Sequenced input: blood. These receptors originate from a person aged 18 to 69 in good health. The CDR3 runs from the conserved cysteine through the conserved F or W. Fields, in order: V gene, D gene, J gene, clone size, CDR3 protein, CDR3 DNA. D genes are given only for firm matches. Not every row has a clone size; where given, it reads once, few, many or a size class.

v_gene: TRBV7-2
d_gene: .
j_gene: TRBJ1-4
abundance: .
CDR3aa: CASSLGMVNEKLFF
CDR3nt: TGTGCCAGCAGCTTAGGAATGGTGAATGAAAAACTGTTTTTT

v_gene: TRBV6-5
d_gene: .
j_gene: TRBJ1-2
abundance: .
CDR3aa: CASRPAYLTSYGYTF
CDR3nt: TGTGCCAGCAGACCCGCCTACTTGACATCCTATGGCTACACCTTC

v_gene: TRBV4-2
d_gene: TRBD2
j_gene: TRBJ2-5
abundance: .
CDR3aa: CASSQSTSGGVETQYF
CDR3nt: TGTGCCAGCAGCCAATCAACTAGCGGGGGGGTCGAGACCCAGTACTTC

v_gene: TRBV28
d_gene: TRBD1
j_gene: TRBJ2-5
abundance: .
CDR3aa: CASEQSTGIKETQYF
CDR3nt: TGTGCCAGCGAGCAATCGACAGGGATTAAGGAGACCCAGTACTTC

v_gene: TRBV19
d_gene: TRBD1
j_gene: TRBJ1-2
abundance: .
CDR3aa: CASRHPGQDYGYTF
CDR3nt: TGTGCCAGTAGACATCCGGGACAGGACTATGGCTACACCTTC

v_gene: TRBV7-2
d_gene: .
j_gene: TRBJ1-4
abundance: .
CDR3aa: CASSSNPGREKLFF
CDR3nt: TGTGCCAGCAGCTCAAACCCCGGACGGGAAAAACTGTTTTTT

v_gene: TRBV23-1
d_gene: TRBD1
j_gene: TRBJ1-1
abundance: .
CDR3aa: CASSQWDRDTEAFF
CDR3nt: TGCGCCAGCAGTCAATGGGACAGGGACACTGAAGCTTTCTTT

v_gene: TRBV6-1
d_gene: .
j_gene: TRBJ1-2
abundance: .
CDR3aa: CASIWGGQGSWPPHF
CDR3nt: TGTGCCAGCATCTGGGGAGGGCAGGGTTCCTGGCCCCCTCACTTC

v_gene: TRBV5-4
d_gene: TRBD1
j_gene: TRBJ1-1
abundance: .
CDR3aa: CASSPTGGYKAFF
CDR3nt: TGTGCCAGCAGCCCGACAGGGGGCTATAAAGCTTTCTTT

v_gene: TRBV11-2
d_gene: .
j_gene: TRBJ2-1
abundance: .
CDR3aa: CASSLGWEQFF
CDR3nt: TGTGCCAGCAGCCTTGGGTGGGAGCAGTTCTTC

v_gene: TRBV5-5
d_gene: .
j_gene: TRBJ1-5
abundance: .
CDR3aa: CASSLGDIPNQPQHF
CDR3nt: TGTGCCAGCAGCTTGGGAGACATCCCCAATCAGCCCCAGCATTTT

v_gene: TRBV19
d_gene: .
j_gene: TRBJ2-7
abundance: .
CDR3aa: CASSLKGGYEQYF
CDR3nt: TGTGCCAGTAGTCTCAAGGGGGGCTACGAGCAGTACTTC

v_gene: TRBV7-9
d_gene: .
j_gene: TRBJ2-3
abundance: .
CDR3aa: CASSPTQESDTQYF
CDR3nt: TGTGCCAGCAGCCCTACCCAGGAGTCAGATACGCAGTATTTT

v_gene: TRBV5-4
d_gene: TRBD2
j_gene: TRBJ2-7
abundance: once
CDR3aa: CASSKGGGLAGLHSYEQYF
CDR3nt: TGTGCCAGCAGCAAAGGAGGGGGACTAGCGGGGCTACACTCCTACGAGCAGTACTTC

v_gene: TRBV6-5
d_gene: .
j_gene: TRBJ2-5
abundance: .
CDR3aa: CASSPLRVRETQYF
CDR3nt: TGTGCCAGCAGCCCTCTGCGGGTTCGGGAGACCCAGTACTTC

v_gene: TRBV7-9
d_gene: .
j_gene: TRBJ2-7
abundance: many
CDR3aa: CASSGARQYF
CDR3nt: TGTGCCAGCAGCGGAGCGAGGCAGTACTTC

v_gene: TRBV15
d_gene: .
j_gene: TRBJ2-1
abundance: once
CDR3aa: CATSSLRTVQFF
CDR3nt: TGTGCCACCAGCAGCCTAAGGACAGTTCAGTTCTTC

v_gene: TRBV6-5
d_gene: .
j_gene: TRBJ1-3
abundance: .
CDR3aa: CASSPPAPGNTIYF
CDR3nt: TGTGCCAGCAGCCCCCCAGCGCCTGGAAACACCATATATTTT

v_gene: TRBV2
d_gene: .
j_gene: TRBJ2-3
abundance: .
CDR3aa: CASRALAGWGTDTQYF
CDR3nt: TGTGCCAGCAGGGCCCTGGCGGGGTGGGGCACAGATACGCAGTATTTT

v_gene: TRBV7-2
d_gene: TRBD2
j_gene: TRBJ2-3
abundance: .
CDR3aa: CASSFWTSGGRGTDTQYF
CDR3nt: TGTGCCAGCAGCTTCTGGACTAGCGGGGGCCGGGGCACAGATACGCAGTATTTT

v_gene: TRBV5-4
d_gene: .
j_gene: TRBJ1-1
abundance: .
CDR3aa: CASSPFSRQAPNTEAFF
CDR3nt: TGTGCCAGCAGCCCTTTTTCCCGGCAAGCCCCTAACACTGAAGCTTTCTTT

v_gene: TRBV5-4
d_gene: .
j_gene: TRBJ2-6
abundance: .
CDR3aa: CASSLVGRGANVLTF
CDR3nt: TGTGCCAGCAGCTTGGTAGGGCGAGGGGCCAACGTCCTGACTTTC

v_gene: TRBV5-1
d_gene: .
j_gene: TRBJ1-1
abundance: .
CDR3aa: CASSLERSVNGAFF
CDR3nt: TGCGCCAGCAGCTTGGAACGATCCGTTAACGGAGCTTTCTTT

v_gene: TRBV16
d_gene: TRBD1
j_gene: TRBJ1-4
abundance: .
CDR3aa: CASSQSQGQGKLFF
CDR3nt: TGTGCCAGCAGCCAATCACAGGGGCAAGGAAAACTGTTTTTT

v_gene: TRBV6-5
d_gene: .
j_gene: TRBJ1-1
abundance: .
CDR3aa: CASSFFLGGNTEAFF
CDR3nt: TGTGCCAGCAGTTTCTTCCTAGGCGGAAACACTGAAGCTTTCTTT

v_gene: TRBV7-2
d_gene: .
j_gene: TRBJ2-7
abundance: .
CDR3aa: CASSLSAYEQYF
CDR3nt: TGTGCCAGCAGCTTATCAGCCTACGAGCAGTACTTC

v_gene: TRBV9
d_gene: .
j_gene: TRBJ2-2
abundance: .
CDR3aa: CASSVAPGEVRTGELFF
CDR3nt: TGTGCCAGCAGCGTAGCTCCGGGGGAGGTACGGACCGGGGAGCTGTTTTTT

v_gene: TRBV10-3
d_gene: .
j_gene: TRBJ2-1
abundance: .
CDR3aa: CAISDQATIVGNEQFF
CDR3nt: TGTGCCATCAGTGATCAGGCAACTATTGTAGGCAATGAGCAGTTCTTC

v_gene: TRBV5-6
d_gene: .
j_gene: TRBJ2-6
abundance: .
CDR3aa: CASSFSGIATPGANVLTF
CDR3nt: TGTGCCAGCAGCTTCTCCGGGATCGCGACCCCTGGGGCCAACGTCCTGACTTTC

v_gene: TRBV4-3
d_gene: .
j_gene: TRBJ2-7
abundance: .
CDR3aa: CASSQDRGFSEQYF
CDR3nt: TGCGCCAGCAGCCAAGACAGGGGTTTTTCCGAGCAGTACTTC

v_gene: TRBV19
d_gene: TRBD1
j_gene: TRBJ1-2
abundance: .
CDR3aa: CASHDTQGDGTNYGYTF
CDR3nt: TGTGCCAGCCACGACACACAGGGGGATGGGACTAACTATGGCTACACCTTC

v_gene: TRBV27
d_gene: .
j_gene: TRBJ2-2
abundance: .
CDR3aa: CASSFHRNTGELFF
CDR3nt: TGTGCCAGCAGTTTTCATCGGAACACCGGGGAGCTGTTTTTT

v_gene: TRBV6-1
d_gene: .
j_gene: TRBJ2-1
abundance: .
CDR3aa: CASSETALYNEQFF
CDR3nt: TGTGCCAGCAGTGAAACAGCACTCTACAATGAGCAGTTCTTC

v_gene: TRBV7-2
d_gene: TRBD1
j_gene: TRBJ2-5
abundance: .
CDR3aa: CASSGPWTGRETQYF
CDR3nt: TGTGCCAGCAGCGGCCCCTGGACAGGCAGAGAGACCCAGTACTTC

v_gene: TRBV20-1
d_gene: .
j_gene: TRBJ1-1
abundance: .
CDR3aa: CSAILNTEAFF
CDR3nt: TGCAGTGCTATTTTGAACACTGAAGCTTTCTTT

v_gene: TRBV9
d_gene: .
j_gene: TRBJ1-3
abundance: .
CDR3aa: CASSVDGGRNTIYF
CDR3nt: TGTGCCAGCAGCGTAGACGGGGGGAGAAACACCATATATTTT